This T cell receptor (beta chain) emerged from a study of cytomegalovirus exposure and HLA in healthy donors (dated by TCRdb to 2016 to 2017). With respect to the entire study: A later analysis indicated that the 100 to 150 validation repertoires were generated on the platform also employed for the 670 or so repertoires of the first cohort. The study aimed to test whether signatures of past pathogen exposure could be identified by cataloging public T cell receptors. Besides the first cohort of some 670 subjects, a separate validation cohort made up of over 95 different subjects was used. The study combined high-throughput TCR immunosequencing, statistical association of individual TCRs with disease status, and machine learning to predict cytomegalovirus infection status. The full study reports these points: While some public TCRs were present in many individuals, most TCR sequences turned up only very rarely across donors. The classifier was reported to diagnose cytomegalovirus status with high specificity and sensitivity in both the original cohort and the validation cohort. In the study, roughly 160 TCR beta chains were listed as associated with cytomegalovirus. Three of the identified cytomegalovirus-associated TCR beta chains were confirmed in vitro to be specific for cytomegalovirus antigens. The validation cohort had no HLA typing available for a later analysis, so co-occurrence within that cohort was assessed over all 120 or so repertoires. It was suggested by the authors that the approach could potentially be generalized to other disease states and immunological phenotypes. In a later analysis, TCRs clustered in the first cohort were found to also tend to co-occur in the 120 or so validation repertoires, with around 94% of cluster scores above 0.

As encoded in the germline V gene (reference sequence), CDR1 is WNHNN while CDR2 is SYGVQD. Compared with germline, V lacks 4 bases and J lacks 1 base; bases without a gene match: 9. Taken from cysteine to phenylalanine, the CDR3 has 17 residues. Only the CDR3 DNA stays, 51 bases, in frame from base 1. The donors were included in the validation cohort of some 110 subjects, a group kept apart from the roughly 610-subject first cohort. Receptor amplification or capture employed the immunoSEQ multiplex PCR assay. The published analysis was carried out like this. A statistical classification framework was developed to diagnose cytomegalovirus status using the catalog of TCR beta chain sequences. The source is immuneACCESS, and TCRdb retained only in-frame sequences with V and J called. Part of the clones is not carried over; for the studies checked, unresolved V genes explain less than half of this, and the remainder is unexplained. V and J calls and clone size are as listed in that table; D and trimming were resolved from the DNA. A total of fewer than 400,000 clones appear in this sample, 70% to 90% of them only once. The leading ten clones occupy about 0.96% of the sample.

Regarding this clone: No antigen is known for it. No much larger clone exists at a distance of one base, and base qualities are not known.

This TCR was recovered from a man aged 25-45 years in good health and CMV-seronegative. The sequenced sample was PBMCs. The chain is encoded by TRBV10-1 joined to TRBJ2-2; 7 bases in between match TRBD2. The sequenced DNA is TGCGCCAGCAGTGCCAGTACCGGGACTAAGAACACCGGGGAGCTGTTTTTT. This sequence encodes CASSASTGTKNTGELFF.